This entry features one T cell receptor beta chain sequence. Its binding antigen is unknown. Base-call qualities are not available, and no considerably larger clone is one nucleotide away. This entry belongs to a study of OX40 agonist ivuxolimab in advanced cancers. About the study as a whole: Ivuxolimab was an agonistic, fully human IgG2 monoclonal antibody directed against OX40 (CD134), a costimulatory receptor. Partial responses were achieved by three dose-escalation patients, of whom one had hepatocellular carcinoma and two had cutaneous melanoma. Intravenous ivuxolimab was administered to patients every 2 weeks at six dose levels: 0.01, 0.1, 0.3, 1.5, 3 and 10 mg/kg. The monotherapy dose-escalation portion (N of about 49 patients) of the phase I ivuxolimab trial is reported in the paper. Of the 50 to 55 dose-escalation patients, hepatocellular carcinoma was present in some 19, melanoma in roughly 15, renal cell carcinoma in 9 and head and neck cancer in 9. Peripheral TCRbeta sequencing was intended to test whether TCR sequence diversity was altered and clonal T-cell expansion was caused by ivuxolimab. The dose-escalation cohort was about 86% male with a mean age of approximately 59 years, ranging from roughly 20 to 80. Patients were allowed to have had prior anti-PD-1, anti-PD-L1 or anti-CTLA-4 therapy, and around 40% of the dose-escalation patients had previously received checkpoint inhibitors.

The trial excluded patients who had a history of autoimmune disease or were on systemic immunosuppression. Peripheral blood for TCR sequencing was drawn from every dose cohort at baseline, at cycle 4 day 1 and at cycle 7 day 1. The samples were drawn from a first-in-human, open-label, multicenter phase I dose-escalation trial of ivuxolimab. Adults with locally advanced or metastatic head and neck squamous cell, hepatocellular, melanoma or renal cell carcinoma were enrolled in the trial. CD4+ and CD8+ T cells were sorted separately from peripheral blood before TCR sequencing. Broad study findings and their caveats: The antigen specificity of the clonally expanded peripheral T cells was not determined. After ivuxolimab, CD8+ T cells had more expanded clones than CD4+ T cells on average. In the 0.1-3.0 mg/kg groups, partial responders had among the lowest normalized peripheral clonal expansion, particularly in CD8+ T cells. At doses from 0.1 to 3.0 mg/kg, clonal expansion was seen in both CD4+ and CD8+ blood T cells between baseline and week 6. Low levels of normalized T-cell clonal expansion were also shown by some nonresponding patients.

For sequencing of the TCRbeta CDR3 region, genomic DNA was extracted from the sorted cells. The immunoSEQ Assay was used for sequencing of TCRbeta CDR3 regions. The source is immuneACCESS, and TCRdb retained only in-frame sequences with V and J called. Part of the clones is not carried over; for the studies checked, unresolved V genes explain less than half of this, and the remainder is unexplained. The sample contains roughly 72,000 clones, 80% to 90% of them found a single time. The ten top clones hold 9.5% to 12% of the sample. Material: CD4+ or CD8+ T cells sorted from blood, obtained in a trial of the OX40 agonist ivuxolimab. The source of this sequence is an adult with an advanced solid tumor such as melanoma, head and neck, liver or kidney cancer.

The DNA is as follows: TGTGCCACCTCCCCCCGGGCAGGCGCCTCCTACGAGCAGTACTTC. Its coded protein is CATSPRAGASYEQYF. Rearrangement joined TRBV6-1 to TRBJ2-7, with no confident D gene call. The germline ends are 19 bases apart after V is trimmed by 10 bases and J by 0 bases. The germline V gene specifies MNHNS as CDR1 and SASEGT as CDR2. The CDR3 contains 15 residues, cysteine and phenylalanine counted. This entry keeps only the CDR3 DNA: 45 bases, framed from base 1.